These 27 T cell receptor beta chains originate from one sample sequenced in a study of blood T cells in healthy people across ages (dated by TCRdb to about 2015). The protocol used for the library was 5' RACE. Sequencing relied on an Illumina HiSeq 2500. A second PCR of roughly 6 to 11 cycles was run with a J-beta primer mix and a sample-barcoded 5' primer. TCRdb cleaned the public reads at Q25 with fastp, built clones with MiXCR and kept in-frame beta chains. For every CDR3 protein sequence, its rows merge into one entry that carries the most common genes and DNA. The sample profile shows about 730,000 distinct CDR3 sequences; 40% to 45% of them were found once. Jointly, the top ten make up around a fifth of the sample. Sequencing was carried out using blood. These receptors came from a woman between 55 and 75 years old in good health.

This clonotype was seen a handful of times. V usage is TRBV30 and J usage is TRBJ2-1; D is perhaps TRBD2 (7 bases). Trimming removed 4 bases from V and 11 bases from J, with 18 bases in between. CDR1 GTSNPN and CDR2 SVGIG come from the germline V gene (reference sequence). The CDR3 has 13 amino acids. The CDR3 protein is CAWMGGQRGKQFF. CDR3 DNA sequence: TGTGCCTGGATGGGGGGGCAAAGAGGAAAGCAGTTCTTC. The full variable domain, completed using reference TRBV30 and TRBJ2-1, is SQTIHQWPATLVQPVGSPLSLECTVEGTSNPNLYWYRQAAGRGLQLLFYSVGIGQISSEVPQNLSASRPQDRQFILSSKKLLLSDSGFYLCAWMGGQRGKQFFGPGTRLTVL.

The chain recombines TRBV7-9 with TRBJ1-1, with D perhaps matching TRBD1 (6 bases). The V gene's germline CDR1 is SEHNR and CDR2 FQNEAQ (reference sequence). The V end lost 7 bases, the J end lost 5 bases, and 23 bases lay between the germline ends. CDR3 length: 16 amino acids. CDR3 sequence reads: CASTRGGGVRDTEAFF. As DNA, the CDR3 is TGTGCCAGCACCCGAGGGGGGGGAGTCCGGGATACTGAAGCTTTCTTT.

The CDR3 DNA is TGCAGCGTTGGGTCGAATCAGCCCCAGCATTTT. Its translation is CSVGSNQPQHF. V and J are TRBV29-1 and TRBJ1-5; D not resolved. The ends were cut back, 4 bases at V and 4 bases at J, with 5 bases in the middle. Germline V lookup: CDR1 SQVTM, CDR2 ANQGSEA. This CDR3 spans 11 amino acids.

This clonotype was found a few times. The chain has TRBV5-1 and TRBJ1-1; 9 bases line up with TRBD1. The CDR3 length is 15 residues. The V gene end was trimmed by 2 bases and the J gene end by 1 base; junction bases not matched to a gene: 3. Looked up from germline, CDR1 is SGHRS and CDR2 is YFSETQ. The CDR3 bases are TGCGCCAGCAGCTTCACAGGGGGCGGGAACACTGAAGCTTTCTTT. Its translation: CASSFTGGGNTEAFF.

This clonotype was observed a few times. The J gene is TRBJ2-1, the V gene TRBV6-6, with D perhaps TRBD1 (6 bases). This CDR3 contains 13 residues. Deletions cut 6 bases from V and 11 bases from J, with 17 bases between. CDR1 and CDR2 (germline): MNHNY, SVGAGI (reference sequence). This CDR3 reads CASSRGDTAQQFF. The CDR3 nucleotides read TGTGCCAGCAGCCGAGGGGACACAGCGCAGCAGTTCTTC.

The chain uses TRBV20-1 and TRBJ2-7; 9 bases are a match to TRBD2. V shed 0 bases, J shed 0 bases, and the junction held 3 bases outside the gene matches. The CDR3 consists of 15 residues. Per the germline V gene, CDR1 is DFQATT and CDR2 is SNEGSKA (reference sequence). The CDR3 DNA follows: TGCAGTGCTAGAGATAGCGGGAGTAGCTCCTACGAGCAGTACTTC. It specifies CSARDSGSSSYEQYF.

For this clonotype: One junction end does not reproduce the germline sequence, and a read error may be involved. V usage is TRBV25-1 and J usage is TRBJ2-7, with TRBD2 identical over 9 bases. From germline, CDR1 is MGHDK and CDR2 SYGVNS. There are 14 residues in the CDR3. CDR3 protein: CACSDAGGPNEQYF. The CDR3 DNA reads TGTGCCTGCAGTGATGCGGGAGGGCCTAACGAGCAGTACTTC.

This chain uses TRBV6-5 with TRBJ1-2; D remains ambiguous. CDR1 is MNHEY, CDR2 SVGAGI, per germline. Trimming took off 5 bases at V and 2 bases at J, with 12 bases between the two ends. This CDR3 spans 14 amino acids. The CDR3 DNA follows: TGTGCCAGCAGTGAACTAACGACGAACTATGGCTACACCTTC. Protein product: CASSELTTNYGYTF.

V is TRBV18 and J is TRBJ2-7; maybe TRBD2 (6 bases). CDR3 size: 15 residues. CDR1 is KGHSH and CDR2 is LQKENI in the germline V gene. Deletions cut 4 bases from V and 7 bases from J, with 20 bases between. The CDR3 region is CASSRDSNPNNEQYF. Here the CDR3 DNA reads TGTGCCAGCTCACGGGACTCGAACCCAAACAATGAGCAGTACTTC.

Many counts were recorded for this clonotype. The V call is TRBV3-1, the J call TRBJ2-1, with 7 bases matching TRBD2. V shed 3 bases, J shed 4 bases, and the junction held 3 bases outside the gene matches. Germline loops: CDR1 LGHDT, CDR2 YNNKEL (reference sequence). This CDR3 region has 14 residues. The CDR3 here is CASSQGGGYNEQFF. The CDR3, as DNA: TGTGCCAGCAGCCAGGGCGGGGGTTACAATGAGCAGTTCTTC.

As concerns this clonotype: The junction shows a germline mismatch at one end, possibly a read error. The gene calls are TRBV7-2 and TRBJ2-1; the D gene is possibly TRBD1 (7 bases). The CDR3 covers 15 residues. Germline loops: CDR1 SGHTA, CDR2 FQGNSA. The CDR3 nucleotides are TGTGCCAGCAGCCTAGCGTCGGGACAGCACTACGAGCAGTTCTTC. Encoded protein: CASSLASGQHYEQFF. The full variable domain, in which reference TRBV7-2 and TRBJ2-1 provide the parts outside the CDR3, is GAGVSQSPSNKVTEKGKDVELRCDPISGHTALYWYRQSLGQGLEFLIYFQGNSAPDKSGLPSDRFSAERTGGSVSTLTIQRTQQEDSAVYLCASSLASGQHYEQFFGPGTRLTVL.

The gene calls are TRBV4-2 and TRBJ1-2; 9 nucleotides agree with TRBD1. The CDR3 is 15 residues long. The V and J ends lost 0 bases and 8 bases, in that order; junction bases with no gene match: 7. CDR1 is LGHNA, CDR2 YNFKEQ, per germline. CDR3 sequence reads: CASSQEVQGAGGYTF. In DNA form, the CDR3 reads TGTGCCAGCAGCCAAGAAGTACAGGGGGCAGGAGGCTACACCTTC.

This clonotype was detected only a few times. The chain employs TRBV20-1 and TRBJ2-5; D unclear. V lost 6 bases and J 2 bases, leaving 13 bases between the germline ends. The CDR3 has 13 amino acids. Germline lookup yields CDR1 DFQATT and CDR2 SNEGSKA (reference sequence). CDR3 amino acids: CSAPHAVQETQYF. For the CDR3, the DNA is TGCAGTGCCCCCCACGCAGTTCAAGAGACCCAGTACTTC.

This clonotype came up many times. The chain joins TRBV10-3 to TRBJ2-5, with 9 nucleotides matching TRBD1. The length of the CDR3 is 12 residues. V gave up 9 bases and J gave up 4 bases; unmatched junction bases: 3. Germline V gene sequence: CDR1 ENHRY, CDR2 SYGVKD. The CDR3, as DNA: TGTGCCATTCGACAGGGGGTAGAGACCCAGTACTTC. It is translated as CAIRQGVETQYF.

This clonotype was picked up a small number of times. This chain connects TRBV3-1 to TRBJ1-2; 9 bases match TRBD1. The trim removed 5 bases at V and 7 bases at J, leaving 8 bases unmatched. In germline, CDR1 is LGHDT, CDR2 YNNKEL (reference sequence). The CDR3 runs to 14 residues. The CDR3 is CASSFSGQGSGYTF. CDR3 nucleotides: TGTGCCAGCAGCTTCTCGGGACAGGGAAGTGGCTACACCTTC.

CDR3 DNA: TGTGCCATCAGTGAGTCGAGGAACACCGGGGAGCTGTTTTTT. The encoded protein is CAISESRNTGELFF. The rearrangement links TRBV10-3 to TRBJ2-2, with D hard to call. The germline CDR1 and CDR2 sequences are ENHRY and SYGVKD. The V end lost 0 bases, the J end lost 1 base, and 3 bases lay between the germline ends. This CDR3 is built from 14 residues.

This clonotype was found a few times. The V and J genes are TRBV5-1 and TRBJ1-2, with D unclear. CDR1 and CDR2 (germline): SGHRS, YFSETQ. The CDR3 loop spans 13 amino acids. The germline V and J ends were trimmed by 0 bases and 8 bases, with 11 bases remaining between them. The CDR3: CASSLGPREGYTF. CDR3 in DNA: TGCGCCAGCAGCTTGGGCCCACGAGAGGGCTACACCTTC. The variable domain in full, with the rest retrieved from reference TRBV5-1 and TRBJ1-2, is KAGVTQTPRYLIKTRGQQVTLSCSPISGHRSVSWYQQTPGQGLQFLFEYFSETQRNKGNFPGRFSGRQFSNSRSEMNVSTLELGDSALYLCASSLGPREGYTFGSGTRLTVV.

In nucleotides, the CDR3 is TGCGCCAGCAGCGAAGGGGCAGGGGGGAATTCACCCCTCCACTTT. It specifies CASSEGAGGNSPLHF. This chain connects TRBV5-1 to TRBJ1-6; 7 bases line up with TRBD1. CDR1 and CDR2 (germline): SGHRS, YFSETQ. J gave up 7 bases and V 4 bases, and 8 bases lay outside the gene matches. The CDR3 is made up of 15 amino acids. Supplemented by reference TRBV5-1 and TRBJ1-6, the full variable domain reads KAGVTQTPRYLIKTRGQQVTLSCSPISGHRSVSWYQQTPGQGLQFLFEYFSETQRNKGNFPGRFSGRQFSNSRSEMNVSTLELGDSALYLCASSEGAGGNSPLHFGNGTRLTVT.

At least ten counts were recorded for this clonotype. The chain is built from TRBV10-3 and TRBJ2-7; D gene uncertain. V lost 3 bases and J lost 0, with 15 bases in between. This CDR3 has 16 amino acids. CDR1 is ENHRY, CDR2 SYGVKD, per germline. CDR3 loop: CAISDTKKGNSYEQYF. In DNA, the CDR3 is TGTGCCATCAGTGACACGAAAAAGGGTAACTCCTACGAGCAGTACTTC.

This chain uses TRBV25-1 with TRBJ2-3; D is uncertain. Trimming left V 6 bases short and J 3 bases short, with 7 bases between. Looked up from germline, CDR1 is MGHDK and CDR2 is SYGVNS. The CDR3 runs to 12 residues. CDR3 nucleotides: TGTGCCAGCAGGCAAACGACAGATACGCAGTATTTT. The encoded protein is CASRQTTDTQYF.

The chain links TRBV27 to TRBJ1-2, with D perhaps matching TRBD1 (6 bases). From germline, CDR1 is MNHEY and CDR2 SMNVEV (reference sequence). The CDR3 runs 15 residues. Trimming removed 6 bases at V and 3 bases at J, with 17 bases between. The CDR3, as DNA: TGTGCCAGCAGGTCCTCGGGGGCCGAGGACTATGGCTACACCTTC. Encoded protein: CASRSSGAEDYGYTF.

CDR3 residues: CASSPSWGRLVSYEQYF. The CDR3 bases are TGTGCCAGCAGTCCGTCTTGGGGACGGCTAGTTTCCTACGAGCAGTACTTC. The chain combines TRBV27 with TRBJ2-4, with D perhaps given as TRBD1 or TRBD2 (5 bases each). Near its end, the DNA agrees better with TRBJ2-7, so the J call may be wrong. The CDR3 length is 17 residues. Germline V lookup: CDR1 MNHEY, CDR2 SMNVEV (reference sequence).

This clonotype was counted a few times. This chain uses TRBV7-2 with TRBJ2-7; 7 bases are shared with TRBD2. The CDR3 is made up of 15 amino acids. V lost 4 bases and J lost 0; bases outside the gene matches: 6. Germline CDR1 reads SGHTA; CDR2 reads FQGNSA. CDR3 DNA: TGTGCCAGCAGCTCAGTAGCGGGTAGCTCCTACGAGCAGTACTTC. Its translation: CASSSVAGSSYEQYF.

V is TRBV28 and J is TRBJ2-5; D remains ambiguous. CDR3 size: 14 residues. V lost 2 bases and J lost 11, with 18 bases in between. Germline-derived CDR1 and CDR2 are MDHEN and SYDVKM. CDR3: CASSLPDRVSEQYF. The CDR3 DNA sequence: TGTGCCAGCAGTTTACCCGACCGGGTGAGTGAGCAGTACTTC.

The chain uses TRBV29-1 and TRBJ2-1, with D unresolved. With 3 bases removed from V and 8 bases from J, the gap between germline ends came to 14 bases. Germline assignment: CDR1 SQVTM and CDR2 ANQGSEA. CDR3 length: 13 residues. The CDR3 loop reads CSVDRTRTYEQFF. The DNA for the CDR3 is TGCAGCGTTGATAGGACGCGGACGTATGAGCAGTTCTTC.

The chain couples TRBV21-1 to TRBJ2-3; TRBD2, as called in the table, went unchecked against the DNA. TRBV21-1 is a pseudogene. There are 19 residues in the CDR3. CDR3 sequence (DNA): TGTGCCAGCAGCATTCCCCCGGACGGGACTAGCGGGACCACAGATACGCAGTATTTT. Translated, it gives CASSIPPDGTSGTTDTQYF.

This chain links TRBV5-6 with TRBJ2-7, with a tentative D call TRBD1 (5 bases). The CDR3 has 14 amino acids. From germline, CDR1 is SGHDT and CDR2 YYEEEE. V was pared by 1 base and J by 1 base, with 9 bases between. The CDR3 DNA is TGTGCCAGCAGCTTGCAGGGCCGATCCTACGAGCAGTACTTC. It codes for CASSLQGRSYEQYF.